The TCR beta chain under discussion was sequenced for a study of beta chain features in type 1 diabetes. Study-level results: TCRB repertoires of naive, central memory and Treg cells appeared more similar among patients than among healthy donors. VDJ junctions in type 1 diabetes patients carried more deletions and fewer insertions.

In the case of this clone: Antigen: not known.

The isolated RNA, all of it, was reverse transcribed, so expressed TCRB transcripts were what got sequenced. Mean read depth for naive, central memory and regulatory T cell samples was approximately 3.57 million reads. TCRdb's copy holds only in-frame clones and misses some; the assay was immunoSEQ multiplex PCR. The table shows 120,000 to 150,000 clones, with roughly 53% occurring only once. Populations obtained by sorting all exceeded 98% purity. The sample was Tregs from blood. The TCR was taken from a man aged 18 to 29 in good health.

The CDR3 sequence is CASRHRDRDTYEQYF. DNA for the CDR3: TGTGCCAGCAGACACCGGGACAGGGACACCTACGAGCAGTACTTC. This chain uses TRBV28 with TRBJ2-7; 9 bases match TRBD1. The CDR3 runs to 15 residues. V lost 6 bases, J lost 2 bases, and 8 bases stayed unmatched. Germline assignment: CDR1 MDHEN and CDR2 SYDVKM.